The present TCR beta chain was sequenced within a study of cytomegalovirus exposure and HLA in healthy donors. Across the study: Samples from HLA-typed donors yielded 85 million to 95 million unique TCRs in an early data release.

Germline loops: CDR1 PRHDT, CDR2 FYEKMQ (reference sequence). This CDR3 contains 15 residues. Losses at the gene ends were 4 bases for V and 6 bases for J; bases not matched to a gene: 9. Primers for the PCR totalled 60 Vbeta and 13 Jbeta. Using immunoSEQ multiplex PCR, the repertoire was profiled, and TCRdb retains in-frame clones only, with some absent. The sample records around 65,000 clones, around 62% being singletons. This receptor was identified in a man between 35 and 55 years old in good health and CMV-seropositive. V gene TRBV13 combines with J gene TRBJ1-5, with 7 bases lining up with TRBD1. The sequenced sample consisted of PBMCs. CDR3 loop: CASSSRQGGFQPQHF. CDR3 coding DNA: TGTGCCAGCAGCTCCAGACAGGGCGGCTTTCAGCCCCAGCATTTT. The full variable domain, completed using reference TRBV13 and TRBJ1-5, is AAGVIQSPRHLIKEKRETATLKCYPIPRHDTVYWYQQGPGQDPQFLISFYEKMQSDKGSIPDRFSAQQFSDYHSELNMSSLELGDSALYFCASSSRQGGFQPQHFGDGTRLSIL.